The 12 T cell receptor beta chains given below trace back to one sample, sequenced in a study of T cells in Graves' hyperthyroidism and ophthalmopathy. Amplification of TCR beta CDR3 regions used RNA as the template. The HTBI primer set served for first-round RT-PCR of the TCR CDR3. From the multiplex PCR reads, TCRdb called clonotypes with MiXCR, one entry per CDR3 protein. The table shows 37,000 or so distinct CDR3 sequences, with around 53% occurring only once. Sequences were obtained from blood. The receptors here all came from a man in his forties with Graves' ophthalmopathy.

Note on this clonotype: Relative to the germline gene, one junction end is altered; a read error may explain this. The chain recombines TRBV6-5 with TRBJ2-6; D may be TRBD1 or TRBD2 (7 bases each). The germline CDR1 and CDR2 sequences are MNHEY and SVGAGI. The CDR3 has 12 amino acids. The CDR3 loop reads CASHRGGATEAF. The CDR3 nucleotides are TGTGCCAGCCACAGGGGAGGGGCCACTGAAGCTTTC.

This clonotype appeared many times. The chain couples TRBV2 to TRBJ2-7; maybe TRBD1 (6 bases). CDR1 is SNHLY, CDR2 FYNNEI, per germline. The CDR3 is 15 amino acids. Trimming took 10 bases from V and 6 from J, leaving 25 bases between them. CDR3 coding DNA: TGTGCCACCTTCCCAGGTACAGGGCGATTTTCCGAGCAGTACTTC. Its protein is CATFPGTGRFSEQYF.

The chain carries TRBV18 and TRBJ2-4; 7 bases agree with TRBD1. The CDR3 is 14 amino acids. Germline loops: CDR1 KGHSH, CDR2 LQKENI. With V trimmed by 6 bases and J by 11 bases, 13 bases remained unmatched. CDR3 sequence reads: CASSLTGTDILQYF. The CDR3 nucleotides are TGTGCCAGCTCTCTGACCGGGACAGACATTCTTCAGTACTTC.

This clonotype was seen repeatedly, ten times or more. V usage is TRBV18 and J usage is TRBJ2-5; a weak D match, TRBD1 (6 bases). The CDR3 covers 13 residues. CDR1 is KGHSH and CDR2 is LQKENI in the germline V gene. The germline V and J ends were trimmed by 3 bases and 4 bases, with 9 bases remaining between them. The CDR3 is CASSPDSPETQYF. The CDR3 DNA sequence: TGTGCCAGCTCACCGGACAGCCCAGAGACCCAGTACTTC.

V gene TRBV20-1 combines with J gene TRBJ1-1, with 7 nucleotides matching TRBD1. V dropped 3 bases and J dropped 9; count of bases not matched to a gene: 13. The CDR3 totals 14 residues. CDR1 is DFQATT, CDR2 SNEGSKA, per germline (reference sequence). This CDR3 is CSASREGGGFKAFF. In DNA, the CDR3 is TGCAGTGCTAGCCGGGAAGGGGGCGGTTTTAAAGCTTTCTTT.

This chain uses TRBV20-1 with TRBJ2-7; 7 bases agree with TRBD2. This CDR3 region has 13 residues. Germline V gives CDR1 DFQATT, CDR2 SNEGSKA (reference sequence). V dropped 5 bases and J dropped 5; count of bases not matched to a gene: 9. The CDR3 DNA reads as TGCAGTGCTTGGCCTAGCGGCAGGAACGAGCAGTACTTC. This sequence encodes CSAWPSGRNEQYF.

This clonotype showed up many times. The V gene is TRBV12-3 or TRBV12-4, the J gene TRBJ1-6, with 9 bases lining up with TRBD1. This CDR3 has 17 amino acids. V gave up 5 bases and J gave up 7 bases; unmatched junction bases: 12. The CDR3 here is CASSGTGMSTGNSPLHF. Here the CDR3 DNA reads TGTGCCAGCAGTGGGACAGGGATGAGTACGGGGAATTCACCCCTCCACTTT.

Ten or more counts support this clonotype. DNA for the CDR3: TGCAGTGCTATATCTCGGAGGACAGGGGCAATCGACGAGCAGTACTTC. This translates into CSAISRRTGAIDEQYF. V usage is TRBV20-1 and J usage is TRBJ2-7; 9 positions agree with TRBD1. This CDR3 has 16 residues. Germline loops: CDR1 DFQATT, CDR2 SNEGSKA (reference sequence). J was trimmed by 5 bases and V by 4 bases; bases with no gene match: 15.

CDR3 region: CASTPPGLENTIYF. In DNA form, the CDR3 reads TGTGCCAGCACCCCTCCGGGGTTGGAAAACACCATATATTTT. This sequence joins TRBV5-4 and TRBJ1-3, with D unresolved. The CDR3 has 14 residues. Germline CDR1 reads SGHNT; CDR2 reads YYREEE (reference sequence). Trimming removed 6 bases at V and 6 bases at J, with 16 bases between.

This chain connects TRBV20-1 to TRBJ1-1; 11 bases line up with TRBD1. This CDR3 is built from 13 residues. Germline V lookup: CDR1 DFQATT, CDR2 SNEGSKA (reference sequence). With V trimmed by 5 bases and J by 5 bases, 4 bases remained unmatched. Here the CDR3 reads CSAGTGGKTEAFF. For the CDR3, the DNA is TGCAGTGCTGGGACAGGGGGAAAGACTGAAGCTTTCTTT.

This chain links TRBV20-1 with TRBJ1-5; 8 bases fit TRBD1. CDR1 is DFQATT, CDR2 SNEGSKA, per germline (reference sequence). The CDR3 sequence is 20 residues long. J was trimmed by 7 bases and V by 4 bases; bases with no gene match: 27. The CDR3: CSAMTSGETPTRQGMQPQHF. CDR3 DNA sequence: TGCAGTGCTATGACTAGCGGAGAGACCCCAACACGACAGGGGATGCAGCCCCAGCATTTT.

Worth noting for this clonotype: The CDR3 does not close with the conserved phenylalanine or tryptophan, likely indicating a read error. J is TRBJ2-1 and V is TRBV7-9; 7 bases line up with TRBD2. V shed 6 bases and J 4 bases; nucleotides not matched to a gene: 15. CDR3 length: 17 residues. Germline CDR1 is SEHNR and CDR2 is FQNEAQ (reference sequence). CDR3 DNA sequence: TGTGCCAGCAGATCTAGCCGCAGCGGGGAGGATTACAATGAGCAGTTCGTC. Amino acid sequence: CASRSSRSGEDYNEQFV.